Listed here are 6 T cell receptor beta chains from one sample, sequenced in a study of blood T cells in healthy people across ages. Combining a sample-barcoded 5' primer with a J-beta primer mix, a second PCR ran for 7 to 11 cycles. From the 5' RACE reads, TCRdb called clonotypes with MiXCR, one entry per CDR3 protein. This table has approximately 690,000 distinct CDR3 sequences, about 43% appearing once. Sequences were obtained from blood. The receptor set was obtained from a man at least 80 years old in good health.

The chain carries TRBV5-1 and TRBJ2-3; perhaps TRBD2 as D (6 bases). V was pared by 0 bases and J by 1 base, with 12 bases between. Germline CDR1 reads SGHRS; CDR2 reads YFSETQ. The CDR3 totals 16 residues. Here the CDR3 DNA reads TGCGCCAGCAGCTTGGGGCGGGATGTGGGCACAGATACGCAGTATTTT. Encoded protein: CASSLGRDVGTDTQYF. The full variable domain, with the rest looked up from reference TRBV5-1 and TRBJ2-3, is KAGVTQTPRYLIKTRGQQVTLSCSPISGHRSVSWYQQTPGQGLQFLFEYFSETQRNKGNFPGRFSGRQFSNSRSEMNVSTLELGDSALYLCASSLGRDVGTDTQYFGPGTRLTVL.

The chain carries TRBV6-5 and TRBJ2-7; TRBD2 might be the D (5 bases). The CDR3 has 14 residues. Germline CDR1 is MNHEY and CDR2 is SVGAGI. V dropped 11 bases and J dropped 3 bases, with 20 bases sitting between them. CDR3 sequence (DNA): TGTGCCGGCACCAGAGGAGGTCCCTACTACGAGCAGTACTTC. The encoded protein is CAGTRGGPYYEQYF.

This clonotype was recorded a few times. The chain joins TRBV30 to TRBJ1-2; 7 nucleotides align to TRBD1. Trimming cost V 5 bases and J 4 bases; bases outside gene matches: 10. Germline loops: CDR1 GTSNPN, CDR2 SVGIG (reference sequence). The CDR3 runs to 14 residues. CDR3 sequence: CAWRKNEGAYGYTF. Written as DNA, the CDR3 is TGTGCCTGGCGAAAAAACGAGGGGGCCTATGGCTACACCTTC.

CDR3 residues: CASSQGGVGEKLFF. The CDR3 DNA sequence: TGTGCCAGCAGCCAAGGGGGGGTGGGTGAAAAACTGTTTTTT. V and J are TRBV4-2 and TRBJ1-4; D is perhaps TRBD1 (5 bases). Trimming pared 1 base from V and 7 bases from J, leaving 10 bases between. The length of the CDR3 is 14 residues. Germline CDR1 reads LGHNA; CDR2 reads YNFKEQ.

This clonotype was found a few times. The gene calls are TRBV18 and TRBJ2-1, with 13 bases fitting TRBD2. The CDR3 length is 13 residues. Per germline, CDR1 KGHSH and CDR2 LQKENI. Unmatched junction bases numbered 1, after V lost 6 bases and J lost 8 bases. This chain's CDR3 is CASSGLAGDEQFF. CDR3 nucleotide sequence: TGTGCCAGCTCCGGACTAGCGGGGGATGAGCAGTTCTTC.

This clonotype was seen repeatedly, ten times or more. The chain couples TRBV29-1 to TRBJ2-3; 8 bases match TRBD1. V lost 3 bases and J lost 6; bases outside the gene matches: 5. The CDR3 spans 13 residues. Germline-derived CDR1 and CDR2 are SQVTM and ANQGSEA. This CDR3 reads CSVETRGLDTQYF. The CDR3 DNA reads TGCAGCGTTGAGACCAGGGGGCTCGATACGCAGTATTTT.